Listed below are T cell receptor beta chains from one sample, sequenced in a study of sequential checkpoint blockade in melanoma. Produced via immunoSEQ multiplex PCR; TCRdb's table is partial and in-frame only. Here the sample spans some 40,000 clones, about 88% being singletons. This specimen consisted of CD8+ T cells sorted from blood (inferred from file names), obtained from a patient given nivolumab and ipilimumab in sequence. The receptors stem from a human donor with melanoma. Each CDR3 is given with its conserved first and last residue. D genes are given only for firm matches. Where a row states a size, it is once, few, many or the class of an expanded clone; other rows omit it.

TRBV4-2	.	TRBJ2-3	.	TGTGCCAGCAGCCAAGAAGGGCCTGACAGGACAGATACGCAGTATTTT	CASSQEGPDRTDTQYF
TRBV4-3	.	TRBJ1-2	once	TGCGCCAGCAGCCATATACCAGGGGTGGATGGCTACACCTTC	CASSHIPGVDGYTF
TRBV12-5	.	TRBJ2-1	.	TGTGCTAGTGGTTTGGACGGTAGCTCCTACAATGAGCAGTTCTTC	CASGLDGSSYNEQFF
TRBV10-2	TRBD1	TRBJ2-2	.	TGCGCCACCCGACAGGGGGCTACCCCCGGGGAGCTGTTTTTT	CATRQGATPGELFF
TRBV4-1	TRBD1	TRBJ1-3	.	TGCGCCAGCAGCCCGGGACAGGGAGCCTCTGGAAACACCATATATTTT	CASSPGQGASGNTIYF
TRBV27	TRBD1	TRBJ2-2	.	TGTGCCAGCAGTTACACCCAAGGGGGCCACGGGGAGCTGTTTTTT	CASSYTQGGHGELFF
TRBV6-5	.	TRBJ1-2	once	TGTGCCAGCAAGGACAGTCACTATGGCTACACCTTC	CASKDSHYGYTF
TRBV19	.	TRBJ2-5	.	TGTGCCAGACGATACCGGGACTCCCAACCTCAAGAGACCCAGTACTTC	CARRYRDSQPQETQYF
TRBV27	.	TRBJ2-2	.	TGTGCCAGCAGTCCTCAGGGTGGGGAGCTGTTTTTT	CASSPQGGELFF
TRBV5-1	TRBD1	TRBJ1-4	.	TGCGCCAGCGGCGTGGAGGCAGGGGGAGTTGGGACTAATGAAAAACTGTTTTTT	CASGVEAGGVGTNEKLFF
TRBV19	TRBD1	TRBJ1-1	few	TGTGCCAGTAGGTTATCCTTCAGGGGGCACACTGAAGCTTTCTTT	CASRLSFRGHTEAFF
TRBV6-4	TRBD1	TRBJ2-2	medium-sized	TGTGCCAGCAGTGACTCGGGACAGGGGAACACCGGGGAGCTGTTTTTT	CASSDSGQGNTGELFF
TRBV10-3	.	TRBJ1-5	.	TGTGCCATCAGTGAGTCTGGGGCAGGGGTTTGGAATCAGCCCCAGCATTTT	CAISESGAGVWNQPQHF
TRBV5-1	TRBD2	TRBJ2-7	.	TGCGCCAGCAGCTCCCTACTAGCGGGAGGTTCTTACGAGCAGTACTTC	CASSSLLAGGSYEQYF
TRBV4-3	TRBD2	TRBJ2-1	.	TGCGCCAGCAGCCAAGATGTGACTAGCGGGAAATACAATGAGCAGTTCTTC	CASSQDVTSGKYNEQFF
TRBV5-6	.	TRBJ2-7	.	TGTGCCAGCAGCTCCTCCGGGATGACCTACGAGCAGTACTTC	CASSSSGMTYEQYF
TRBV27	TRBD1	TRBJ2-7	.	TGTGCCAGCAGTTTATCGGCAGGGGGCTTGAACGAGCAGTACTTC	CASSLSAGGLNEQYF
TRBV11-3	.	TRBJ2-5	.	TGTGCCAGCAGCCCACTCTCCCCCGAGGGATTGGGAGAGACCCAGTACTTC	CASSPLSPEGLGETQYF
TRBV7-8	.	TRBJ2-5	.	TGTGCCAGCAGCTTACCTCCTGATCGAGCGGAAGAGACCCAGTACTTC	CASSLPPDRAEETQYF
TRBV7-9	TRBD2	TRBJ2-7	.	TGTGCCAGCAGCAGTGTGGCTAGCGGCTGGTACGAGCAGTACTTC	CASSSVASGWYEQYF
TRBV5-1	TRBD2	TRBJ2-7	.	TGCGCCAGCAGCTTGACCCGGGGGGGTCCAGGCGAGCAGTACTTC	CASSLTRGGPGEQYF
TRBV7-3	.	TRBJ2-2	.	TGTGCCAGCAGCTCCGGGTCCGACACCGGGGAGCTGTTTTTT	CASSSGSDTGELFF
TRBV27	.	TRBJ1-2	.	TGTGCCAGCAGTTTATCGACCCGGGGGATGGGCGGCTACACCTTC	CASSLSTRGMGGYTF
TRBV5-8	TRBD1	TRBJ1-2	few	TGTGCCAGCAGCACAGATCCGGGCAGGGGGCGCGGTGGCTACACCTTC	CASSTDPGRGRGGYTF